Shown below are 27 T cell receptor beta chains from a single sample sequenced in a study of control samples from healthy donors and cancer patients. Clones were read by immunoSEQ multiplex PCR, and TCRdb kept only the in-frame ones, dropping some. The sample holds approximately 150,000 clones, roughly 89% seen once. Sequenced material: blood. These TCRs come from a man between 18 and 29 years old in good health.

V is TRBV6-6 and J is TRBJ2-2; no clear D gene. CDR1 and CDR2 (germline): MNHNY, SVGAGI (reference sequence). Between the trimmed V and J ends, which lost 8 bases and 3 bases, there was a span of 10 bases. There are 13 residues in the CDR3. This CDR3 reads CASSLGDTGELFF. The CDR3 bases are TGTGCCAGCTCCCTTGGGGACACCGGGGAGCTGTTTTTT.

In regard to this clone: Different DNA sequences within this sample yield the same CDR3. The chain links TRBV5-1 to TRBJ2-2; no firm D call. CDR3 length: 12 residues. V lost 0 bases, J lost 6 bases, and 3 bases lay in between. Germline V lookup: CDR1 SGHRS, CDR2 YFSETQ. CDR3 in amino acids: CASSLESGELFF. CDR3 nucleotide sequence: TGCGCCAGCAGCTTGGAATCCGGGGAGCTGTTTTTT.

This clone has more than one count but fewer than ten. The chain has TRBV5-1 and TRBJ2-3; 10 nucleotides align to TRBD1. CDR3 size: 17 residues. The trim removed 4 bases at V and 6 bases at J, leaving 14 bases unmatched. Germline values: CDR1 SGHRS, CDR2 YFSETQ. CDR3 residues: CASSPPPDRGLWDTQYF. For the CDR3, the DNA is TGCGCCAGCAGCCCGCCCCCTGACAGGGGGCTCTGGGATACGCAGTATTTT.

CDR3: CAWRGQLYGGYTF. DNA for the CDR3: TGTGCCTGGAGAGGACAGTTATATGGAGGCTACACCTTC. The gene calls are TRBV30 and TRBJ1-2, with D possibly matching TRBD1 (6 bases). Between the trimmed V and J ends, which lost 3 bases and 8 bases, there was a span of 16 bases. Germline assignment: CDR1 GTSNPN and CDR2 SVGIG (reference sequence). The CDR3 sequence is 13 residues long. Together with reference TRBV30 and TRBJ1-2, the CDR3 gives the full variable domain: SQTIHQWPATLVQPVGSPLSLECTVEGTSNPNLYWYRQAAGRGLQLLFYSVGIGQISSEVPQNLSASRPQDRQFILSSKKLLLSDSGFYLCAWRGQLYGGYTFGSGTRLTVV.

V usage is TRBV24-1 and J usage is TRBJ2-1; 8 bases match TRBD2. CDR3 size: 15 residues. V lost 4 bases, J lost 7 bases, and 8 bases stayed unmatched. From germline, CDR1 is KGHDR and CDR2 SFDVKD. DNA of the CDR3: TGTGCCACCAGTGAAGTAGCGGGGTTTCAGAATGAGCAGTTCTTC. Translation gives CATSEVAGFQNEQFF.

As concerns this clone: The germline gene is not matched at one end of the junction; a read error may be the cause. The V call is TRBV5-6, the J call TRBJ2-7; D ambiguous. This CDR3 has 11 residues. Germline V gene sequence: CDR1 SGHDT, CDR2 YYEEEE. CDR3 in amino acids: CASSQSNLLDF. The CDR3 DNA is TGTGCCAGCAGCCAGTCGAACCTCCTGGACTTC.

V is TRBV28 and J is TRBJ2-2; TRBD1 agrees at 8 bases. The CDR3 contains 14 residues. The germline CDR1 and CDR2 sequences are MDHEN and SYDVKM. After removal of 6 bases from V and 7 bases from J, the junction contained 7 bases not matched to a gene. CDR3 sequence (DNA): TGTGCCAGCAGGCGTACAGGGGGTGGCGGGGAGCTGTTTTTT. This codes for CASRRTGGGGELFF.

This chain connects TRBV18 to TRBJ2-5; D might be TRBD1 (6 bases). The CDR3 has 14 amino acids. Germline V gene sequence: CDR1 KGHSH, CDR2 LQKENI. The germline V and J ends were trimmed by 2 bases and 4 bases, with 11 bases remaining between them. CDR3 sequence reads: CASSPVSGAETQYF. CDR3 bases: TGTGCCAGCTCACCAGTGTCAGGGGCAGAGACCCAGTACTTC.

The chain joins TRBV2 to TRBJ1-3, with D possibly TRBD1 on 5 matching bases. This CDR3 region has 14 residues. Trimming removed 11 bases at V and 4 bases at J, with 18 bases between. CDR1 is SNHLY and CDR2 is FYNNEI in the germline V gene. The CDR3 protein is CAQRGDSYGNTIYF. The CDR3, as DNA: TGTGCCCAGCGGGGGGATTCGTACGGAAACACCATATATTTT.

The rearrangement joins TRBV6-5 to TRBJ2-3, with TRBD1 matching over 8 bases. This CDR3 has 14 amino acids. V shed 8 bases, J shed 0 bases, and the junction held 4 bases outside the gene matches. CDR1 is MNHEY and CDR2 is SVGAGI in the germline V gene. In DNA, the CDR3 is TGTGCCAGCCGACAGGGGCTTAGCACAGATACGCAGTATTTT. Translation: CASRQGLSTDTQYF.

The chain joins TRBV19 to TRBJ2-3, with D possibly TRBD1 on 6 matching bases. The germline gives CDR1 LNHDA, CDR2 SQIVND (reference sequence). Between the trimmed V and J ends, which lost 2 bases and 6 bases, there was a span of 12 bases. This CDR3 has 14 amino acids. The CDR3 sequence is CASSIRGFRDTQYF. CDR3 DNA sequence: TGTGCCAGTAGTATAAGGGGGTTCAGGGATACGCAGTATTTT.

The chain joins TRBV5-1 to TRBJ2-1, with 11 bases identical to TRBD2. The V and J ends lost 3 bases and 10 bases, in that order; junction bases with no gene match: 9. Germline V gene data show CDR1 as SGHRS and CDR2 as YFSETQ. The CDR3 covers 15 residues. The CDR3 coding sequence is TGCGCCAGCAGCTATAGCGGGGGGGAGTACAGGGAGCAGTTCTTC. It specifies CASSYSGGEYREQFF.

The chain employs TRBV2 and TRBJ2-7; the D is unclear. Germline V CDR1 and CDR2: SNHLY, FYNNEI. V was clipped by 0 bases and J by 4 bases, with 10 bases between them. There are 14 residues in the CDR3. Here the CDR3 DNA reads TGTGCCAGCAGTGAAGCGAGCATCAGTTACGAGCAGTACTTC. Translated: CASSEASISYEQYF.

The J gene is TRBJ1-6, the V gene TRBV29-1, with no clear D. The CDR3 sequence is 22 residues long. From germline, CDR1 is SQVTM and CDR2 ANQGSEA. Trimming took off 4 bases at V and 2 bases at J, with 33 bases between the two ends. The CDR3 region has the DNA TGCAGCGTTGTCGCGAACTCTCTCTTCTATAAAGACGAGCTGACCTATAATTCACCCCTCCACTTT. It codes for CSVVANSLFYKDELTYNSPLHF.

The chain links TRBV30 to TRBJ2-3; D gene ambiguous. Germline values: CDR1 GTSNPN, CDR2 SVGIG (reference sequence). The CDR3 runs 11 residues. V lost 4 bases and J lost 6, with 8 bases in between. CDR3 protein: CAWMPLDTQYF. CDR3 DNA sequence: TGTGCCTGGATGCCCTTGGATACGCAGTATTTT.

The genes are TRBV9 and TRBJ1-5; the D is unclear. The germline CDR1 and CDR2 sequences are SGDLS and YYNGEE. V dropped 0 bases and J dropped 5 bases, with 15 bases sitting between them. The CDR3 runs to 16 residues. CDR3 bases: TGTGCCAGCAGCGTAGGTGTAGGAGGTTTGGATCAGCCCCAGCATTTT. It translates to CASSVGVGGLDQPQHF.

This chain uses TRBV7-9 with TRBJ1-6; no clear D gene. V lost 1 base and J lost 6, with 16 bases in between. Germline V gene sequence: CDR1 SEHNR, CDR2 FQNEAQ (reference sequence). This CDR3 spans 17 amino acids. CDR3 region: CASSLGRGAGPNSPLHF. CDR3 nucleotides: TGTGCCAGCAGCTTAGGTCGAGGCGCCGGTCCTAATTCACCCCTCCACTTT.

V and J are TRBV30 and TRBJ1-6; the D gene is possibly TRBD1 (6 bases). Germline V gene lookup returns CDR1 GTSNPN and CDR2 SVGIG (reference sequence). The CDR3 contains 13 residues. Trimming shortened V by 5 bases and J by 8 bases, and 13 bases separated the two germline ends. CDR3 protein: CAWDHRDHSPLHF. CDR3 DNA sequence: TGTGCCTGGGACCACAGGGATCATTCACCCCTCCACTTT.

The CDR3 coding sequence is TGTGCCAGTAGTGGGGTGGGAAGACTGGGCAATCAGCCCCAGCATTTT. As protein: CASSGVGRLGNQPQHF. This chain connects TRBV19 to TRBJ1-5; D unclear. V dropped 5 bases and J dropped 2 bases, with 16 bases sitting between them. This CDR3 has 16 residues. Germline V lookup: CDR1 LNHDA, CDR2 SQIVND (reference sequence).

This chain joins TRBV5-4 and TRBJ1-1; no clear D gene. With 4 bases removed from V and 0 bases from J, the gap between germline ends came to 10 bases. Germline V CDR1 and CDR2: SGHNT, YYREEE (reference sequence). This CDR3 is 14 amino acids long. CDR3 in DNA: TGTGCCAGCAGCCGCGACACGTTGAACACTGAAGCTTTCTTT. Its translation: CASSRDTLNTEAFF.

The V and J genes are TRBV7-2 and TRBJ1-1; D uncertain. Deletions cut 5 bases from V and 8 bases from J, with 15 bases between. Germline values: CDR1 SGHTA, CDR2 FQGNSA. CDR3 length equals 13 residues. CDR3 sequence (DNA): TGTGCCAGCAGCGGATTTCGGTCGGTAGAAGCTTTCTTT. This codes for CASSGFRSVEAFF.

The DNA of the CDR3 is TGTGCCAGCAGTTTAGAGCCTCTAAGCGGCTACACCTTC. Translating it yields CASSLEPLSGYTF. The chain couples TRBV12-3 or TRBV12-4 to TRBJ1-2; D remains unclear. The CDR3 runs to 13 residues. Trimming removed 1 base at V and 8 bases at J, with 11 bases between.

The J gene is TRBJ1-3, the V gene TRBV18; D perhaps matches TRBD1 (6 bases). Per the germline V gene, CDR1 is KGHSH and CDR2 is LQKENI. The ends were cut back, 1 base at V and 1 base at J, with 8 bases in the middle. The CDR3 is 15 amino acids. CDR3: CASSPRDKSGNTIYF. The CDR3 DNA follows: TGTGCCAGCTCACCACGGGACAAATCTGGAAACACCATATATTTT.

The chain employs TRBV7-2 and TRBJ2-7, with 8 bases fitting TRBD1. The CDR3 sequence is 13 residues long. V lost 5 bases and J lost 3; bases outside the gene matches: 3. Germline CDR1 is SGHTA and CDR2 is FQGNSA. The CDR3 here is CASSPGTGYEQYF. The CDR3 coding sequence is TGTGCCAGCAGCCCCGGGACAGGCTACGAGCAGTACTTC. The full variable domain, in which reference TRBV7-2 and TRBJ2-7 provide the parts outside the CDR3, is GAGVSQSPSNKVTEKGKDVELRCDPISGHTALYWYRQSLGQGLEFLIYFQGNSAPDKSGLPSDRFSAERTGGSVSTLTIQRTQQEDSAVYLCASSPGTGYEQYFGPGTRLTVT.

V gene TRBV3-1 (or the pseudogene TRBV3-2) combines with J gene TRBJ2-5; 13 bases are a match to TRBD2. CDR1 is LGHDT and CDR2 is YNNKEL in the germline V gene (reference sequence). Trimming at V came to 4 bases and at J to 5 bases, leaving 1 base not matched to a gene. The CDR3 is 14 residues long. CDR3 sequence (DNA): TGTGCCAGCAGCCTACTAGCGGGGGGGGAGACCCAGTACTTC. This gives the protein CASSLLAGGETQYF.

The chain carries TRBV11-2 and TRBJ2-3; 7 nucleotides agree with TRBD2. V was clipped by 5 bases and J by 0 bases; unmatched bases: 8. The CDR3 has 16 residues. Germline values: CDR1 SGHAT, CDR2 FQNNGV. The CDR3 here is CASSRGTGGSTDTQYF. The CDR3 nucleotides read TGTGCCAGCAGCCGAGGAACGGGGGGTAGCACAGATACGCAGTATTTT.

This sequence joins TRBV19 and TRBJ2-1; D call uncertain. Germline V CDR1 and CDR2: LNHDA, SQIVND (reference sequence). The CDR3 runs 11 residues. Trimming cost V 4 bases and J 9 bases, with 7 bases left between them. CDR3 residues: CASSTGSEQFF. Here the CDR3 DNA reads TGTGCCAGTAGTACCGGCAGTGAGCAGTTCTTC.